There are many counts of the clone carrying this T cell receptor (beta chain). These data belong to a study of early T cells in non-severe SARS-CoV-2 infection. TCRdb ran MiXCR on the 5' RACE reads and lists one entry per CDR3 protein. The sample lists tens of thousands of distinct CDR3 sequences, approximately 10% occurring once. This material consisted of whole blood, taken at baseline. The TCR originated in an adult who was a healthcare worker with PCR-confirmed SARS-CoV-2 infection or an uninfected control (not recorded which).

The CDR3 loop is CASSFRRATDTQYF. DNA of the CDR3: TGTGCCAGCAGTTTTAGACGGGCCACAGATACGCAGTATTTT. This chain connects TRBV28 to TRBJ2-3; the D is unclear. The CDR3 runs to 14 residues. The germline V and J ends were trimmed by 3 bases and 2 bases, with 9 bases remaining between them. Germline CDR1 MDHEN, CDR2 SYDVKM.